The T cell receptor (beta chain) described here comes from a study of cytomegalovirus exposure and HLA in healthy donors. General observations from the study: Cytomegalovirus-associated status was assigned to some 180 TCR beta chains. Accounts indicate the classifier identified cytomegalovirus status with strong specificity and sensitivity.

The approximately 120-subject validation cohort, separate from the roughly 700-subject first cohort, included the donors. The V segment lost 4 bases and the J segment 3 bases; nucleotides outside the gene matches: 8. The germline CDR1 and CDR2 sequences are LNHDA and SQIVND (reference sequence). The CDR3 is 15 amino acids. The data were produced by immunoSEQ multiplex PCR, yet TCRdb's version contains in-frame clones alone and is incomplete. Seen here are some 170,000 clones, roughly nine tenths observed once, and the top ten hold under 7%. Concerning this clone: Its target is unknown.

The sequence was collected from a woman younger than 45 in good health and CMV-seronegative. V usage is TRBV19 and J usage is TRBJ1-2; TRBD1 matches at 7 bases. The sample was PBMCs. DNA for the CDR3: TGTGCCAGTAGTAAACCGGGACAGTTCGACTATGGCTACACCTTC. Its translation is CASSKPGQFDYGYTF.